These 8 T cell receptor beta chains originate from one sample sequenced in a study of CD8 T cells in Susac syndrome. The RNA, roughly 0.45 to 1 ug, was put through reverse transcription using random hexamers. MiXCR, applied by TCRdb to the immunoSEQ multiplex PCR reads, yields one record per CDR3 protein. Of about 200,000 distinct CDR3 sequences listed, about 96% are singletons. The sequenced sample consisted of CD4+ T cells from PBMCs. These receptors were taken from a human donor with multiple sclerosis.

This clonotype was seen only a few times. The gene calls are TRBV12-3 or TRBV12-4 and TRBJ2-3, with D unclear. This CDR3 has 12 residues. V shed 8 bases and J shed 2 bases, with 8 bases lying between them. The CDR3 is CASSPHTDTQYF. The CDR3 bases are TGTGCCAGCTCACCCCACACAGATACGCAGTATTTT.

The gene calls are TRBV6-2 or TRBV6-3 and TRBJ1-5, with D possibly TRBD1 on 5 matching bases. There are 16 residues in the CDR3. Trimming shortened V by 4 bases and J by 1 base, and 14 bases separated the two germline ends. Germline values: CDR1 MNHEY, CDR2 SVGEGT. The CDR3 nucleotides are TGTGCCAGCAGTTTCGCGCGCAGGGAGAGCAATCAGCCCCAGCATTTT. Its protein is CASSFARRESNQPQHF.

The genes are TRBV19 and TRBJ2-6; the D is unclear. Trimming stripped 1 base from V and 12 bases from J, with 4 bases between. Germline CDR1 LNHDA, CDR2 SQIVND (reference sequence). This CDR3 comprises 11 residues. The CDR3 coding sequence is TGTGCCAGTAGTATAGTTGGCGTCCTGACTTTC. Its translation: CASSIVGVLTF.

This clonotype was seen only once. The chain links TRBV27 to TRBJ2-7; TRBD2 matches 14 bases. The germline CDR1 and CDR2 sequences are MNHEY and SMNVEV (reference sequence). Trimming cost V 6 bases and J 1 base; bases outside gene matches: 5. This CDR3 is built from 16 residues. The CDR3 bases are TGTGCCAGCAGGCCGGGACTAGCGGGGGTTTCCTACGAGCAGTACTTC. Amino acids: CASRPGLAGVSYEQYF.

This clonotype has only one observation. V usage is TRBV29-1 and J usage is TRBJ1-2, with no clear D. This CDR3 contains 11 residues. Trimming pared 4 bases from V and 8 bases from J, leaving 11 bases between. Germline CDR1 is SQVTM and CDR2 is ANQGSEA. DNA of the CDR3: TGCAGCGTTGGGTTCCGCCAAGGCTACACCTTC. The encoded protein is CSVGFRQGYTF.

The V call is TRBV25-1, the J call TRBJ2-5; possible D gene TRBD1, 6 bases. V lost 5 bases and J lost 5, with 9 bases in between. In germline, CDR1 is MGHDK, CDR2 SYGVNS. The CDR3 is 12 residues long. The CDR3 loop is CASSQGLETQYF. CDR3 coding DNA: TGTGCCAGCAGTCAGGGGTTGGAGACCCAGTACTTC.

The chain uses TRBV7-8 and TRBJ2-5; D uncertain. Between the trimmed V and J ends, which lost 1 base and 5 bases, there was a span of 14 bases. The CDR3 is 15 amino acids. Germline CDR1 SGHVS, CDR2 FQNEAQ. The CDR3 nucleotides read TGTGCCAGCAGCTTAGATGAGGCTCTCTCGGAGACCCAGTACTTC. Translating gives CASSLDEALSETQYF.

The J gene is TRBJ2-7, the V gene TRBV7-9, with 7 bases aligning to TRBD2. Looked up from germline, CDR1 is SEHNR and CDR2 is FQNEAQ (reference sequence). The length of the CDR3 is 17 residues. Trimming cost V 1 base and J 0 bases; bases outside gene matches: 9. CDR3 nucleotides: TGTGCCAGCAGCTTAGGGTTGGGCGGCGGGGGCTCCTACGAGCAGTACTTC. Its protein product is CASSLGLGGGGSYEQYF.